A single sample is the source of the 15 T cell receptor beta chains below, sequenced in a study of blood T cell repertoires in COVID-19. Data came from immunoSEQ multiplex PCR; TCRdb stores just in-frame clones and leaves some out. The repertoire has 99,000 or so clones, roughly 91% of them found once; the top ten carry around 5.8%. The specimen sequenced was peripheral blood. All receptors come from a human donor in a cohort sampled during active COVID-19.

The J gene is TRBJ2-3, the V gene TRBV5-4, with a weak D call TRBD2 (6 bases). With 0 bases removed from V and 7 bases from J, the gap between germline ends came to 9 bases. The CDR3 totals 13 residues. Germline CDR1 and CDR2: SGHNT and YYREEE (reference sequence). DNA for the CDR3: TGTGCCAGCAGCTTGGGGGGGGACTATACGCAGTATTTT. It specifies CASSLGGDYTQYF.

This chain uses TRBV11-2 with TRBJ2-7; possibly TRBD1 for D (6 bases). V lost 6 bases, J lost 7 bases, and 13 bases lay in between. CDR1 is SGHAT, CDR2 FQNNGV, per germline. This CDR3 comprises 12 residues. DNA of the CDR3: TGTGCCAGCAGACCAGGGGCAGGGGAGCAGTACTTC. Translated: CASRPGAGEQYF.

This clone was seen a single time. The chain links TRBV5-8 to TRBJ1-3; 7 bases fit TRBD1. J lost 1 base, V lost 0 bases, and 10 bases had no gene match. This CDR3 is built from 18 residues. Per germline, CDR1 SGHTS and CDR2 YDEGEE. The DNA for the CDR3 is TGTGCCAGCAGCTTGGAGGCTTTGGGGACAGTGTCTGGAAACACCATATATTTT. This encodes CASSLEALGTVSGNTIYF.

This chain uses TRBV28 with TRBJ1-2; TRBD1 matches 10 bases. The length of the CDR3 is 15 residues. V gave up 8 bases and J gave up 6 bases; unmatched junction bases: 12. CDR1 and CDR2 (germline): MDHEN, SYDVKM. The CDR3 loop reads CASGETGGRVDGYTF. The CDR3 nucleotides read TGTGCCAGCGGCGAGACAGGGGGCCGTGTTGATGGCTACACCTTC.

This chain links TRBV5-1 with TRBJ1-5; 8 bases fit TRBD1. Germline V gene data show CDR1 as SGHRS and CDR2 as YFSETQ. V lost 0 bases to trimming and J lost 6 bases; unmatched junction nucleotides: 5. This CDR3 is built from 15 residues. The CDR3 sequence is CASSLGTGQTQPQHF. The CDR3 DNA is TGCGCCAGCAGCTTGGGGACAGGGCAGACTCAGCCCCAGCATTTT.

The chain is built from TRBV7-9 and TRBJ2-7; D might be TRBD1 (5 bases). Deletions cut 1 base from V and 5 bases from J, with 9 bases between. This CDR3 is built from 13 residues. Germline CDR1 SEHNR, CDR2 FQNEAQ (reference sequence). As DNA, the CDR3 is TGTGCCAGCAGCTTAGTACGCAGGGACGAGCAGTACTTC. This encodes CASSLVRRDEQYF.

CDR3 protein: CASSLRGNYGYTF. In nucleotides, the CDR3 is TGTGCCAGCAGCCTCAGGGGGAACTATGGCTACACCTTC. This rearrangement joins TRBV3-1 (or the pseudogene TRBV3-2) to TRBJ1-2; the match to TRBD1 covers 7 bases. CDR1 and CDR2 from the germline V gene are LGHDT and YNNKEL (reference sequence). J gave up 2 bases and V 4 bases, and 1 base lay outside the gene matches. CDR3 length equals 13 residues.

The CDR3 DNA reads as TGCGCCAGCAGCCGGCGAGGACAGGGGCCTAACTATGGCTACACCTTC. This codes for CASSRRGQGPNYGYTF. V is TRBV4-3 and J is TRBJ1-2, with 9 bases fitting TRBD1. The germline CDR1 and CDR2 sequences are LGHNA and YSLEER. The CDR3 is 16 amino acids. V lost 4 bases and J lost 0; bases outside the gene matches: 6.

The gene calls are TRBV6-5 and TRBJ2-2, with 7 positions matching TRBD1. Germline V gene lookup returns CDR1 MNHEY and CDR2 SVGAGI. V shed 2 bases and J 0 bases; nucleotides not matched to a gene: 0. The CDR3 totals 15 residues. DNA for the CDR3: TGTGCCAGCAGTTACAGGGGGCCGAACACCGGGGAGCTGTTTTTT. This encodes CASSYRGPNTGELFF.

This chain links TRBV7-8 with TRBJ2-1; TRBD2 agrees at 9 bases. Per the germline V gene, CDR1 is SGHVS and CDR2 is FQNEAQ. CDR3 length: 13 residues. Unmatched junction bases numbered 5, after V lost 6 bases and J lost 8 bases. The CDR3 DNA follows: TGTGCCAGCAGTCTGGGACTAGCCGATGAGCAGTTCTTC. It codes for CASSLGLADEQFF.

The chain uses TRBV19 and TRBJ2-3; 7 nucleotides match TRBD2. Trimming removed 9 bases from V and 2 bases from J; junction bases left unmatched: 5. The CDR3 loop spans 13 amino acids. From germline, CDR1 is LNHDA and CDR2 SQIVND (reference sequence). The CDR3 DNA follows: TGTGCCAGCACGACTAGCTCCACAGATACGCAGTATTTT. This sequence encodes CASTTSSTDTQYF. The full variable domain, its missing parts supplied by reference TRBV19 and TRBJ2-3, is DGGITQSPKYLFRKEGQNVTLSCEQNLNHDAMYWYRQDPGQGLRLIYYSQIVNDFQKGDIAEGYSVSREKKESFPLTVTSAQKNPTAFYLCASTTSSTDTQYFGPGTRLTVL.

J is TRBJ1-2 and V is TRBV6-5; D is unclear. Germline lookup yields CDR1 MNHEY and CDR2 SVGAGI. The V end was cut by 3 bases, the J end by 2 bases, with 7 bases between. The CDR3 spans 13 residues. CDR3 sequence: CASSYVRNYGYTF. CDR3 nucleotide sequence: TGTGCCAGCAGTTATGTCAGAAACTATGGCTACACCTTC.

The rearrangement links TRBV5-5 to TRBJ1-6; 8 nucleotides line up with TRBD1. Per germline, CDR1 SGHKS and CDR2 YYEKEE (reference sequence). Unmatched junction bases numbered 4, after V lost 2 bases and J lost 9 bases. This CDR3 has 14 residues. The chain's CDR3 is CASSFQGAPSPLHF. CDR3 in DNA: TGTGCCAGCAGCTTCCAGGGGGCGCCTTCACCCCTCCACTTT.

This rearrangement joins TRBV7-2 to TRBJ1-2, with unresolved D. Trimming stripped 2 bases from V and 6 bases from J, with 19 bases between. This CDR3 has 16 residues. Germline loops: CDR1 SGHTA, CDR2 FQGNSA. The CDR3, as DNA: TGTGCCAGCAGCTTATCAATCAGGATGATTCAAAATGGCTACACCTTC. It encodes CASSLSIRMIQNGYTF.

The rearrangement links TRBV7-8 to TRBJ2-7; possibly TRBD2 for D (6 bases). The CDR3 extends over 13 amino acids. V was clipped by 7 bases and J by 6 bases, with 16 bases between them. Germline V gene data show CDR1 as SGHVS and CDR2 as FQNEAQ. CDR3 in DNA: TGTGCCAGCATAGGGCCCGAGGGAGGCGAGCAGTACTTC. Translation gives CASIGPEGGEQYF. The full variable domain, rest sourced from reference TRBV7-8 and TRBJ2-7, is GAGVSQSPRYKVAKRGQDVALRCDPISGHVSLFWYQQALGQGPEFLTYFQNEAQLDKSGLPSDRFFAERPEGSVSTLKIQRTQQEDSAVYLCASIGPEGGEQYFGPGTRLTVT.